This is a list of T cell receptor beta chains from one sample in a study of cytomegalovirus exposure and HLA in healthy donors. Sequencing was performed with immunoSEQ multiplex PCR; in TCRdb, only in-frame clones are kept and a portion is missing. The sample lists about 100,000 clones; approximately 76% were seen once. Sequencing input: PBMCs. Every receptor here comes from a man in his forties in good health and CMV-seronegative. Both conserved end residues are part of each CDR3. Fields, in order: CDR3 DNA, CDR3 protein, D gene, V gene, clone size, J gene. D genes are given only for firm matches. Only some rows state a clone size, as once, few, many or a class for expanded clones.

TGTGCCAGCAGCCGTACAAACATGAACACTGAAGCTTTCTTT | CASSRTNMNTEAFF | . | TRBV7-2 | once | TRBJ1-1
TGTGCCAGCTCACCAGAGGGAAACACCATATATTTT | CASSPEGNTIYF | . | TRBV18 | . | TRBJ1-3
TGTGCCAGCAGTGAGAGTAGCGGGGGGGCAAGTGAGCAGTTCTTC | CASSESSGGASEQFF | TRBD2 | TRBV2 | . | TRBJ2-1
TGTGCCAGCAGCGAGGGGCGGGGGGAGACCCAGTACTTC | CASSEGRGETQYF | TRBD2 | TRBV9 | once | TRBJ2-5
TGTGCCAGCAGCCCGTGGACTAGCGGGGAAGCGAGCAATGAGCAGTTCTTC | CASSPWTSGEASNEQFF | TRBD2 | TRBV9 | . | TRBJ2-1
TGTGCAAGTCGCTTAGAAGGGTTGCGGGAAGCCTTC | CASRLEGLREAF | . | TRBV12-2 | . | TRBJ1-2
TGTGCCAGCAGCTTCCTAGCGGGGGGGCTCAATGAGCAGTTCTTC | CASSFLAGGLNEQFF | TRBD2 | TRBV7-2 | . | TRBJ2-1
TGTGCCAGCAGCCCACAGGGAACTGAAGCTTTCTTT | CASSPQGTEAFF | . | TRBV7-9 | few | TRBJ1-1
TGTGCCACCGTTAGCGGGGGGGCGGGAAATGAGCAGTTCTTC | CATVSGGAGNEQFF | TRBD2 | TRBV6-1 | . | TRBJ2-1
TGTGCCAGCACGACGGGGGATGCAACTAATGAAAAACTGTTTTTT | CASTTGDATNEKLFF | . | TRBV6-1 | . | TRBJ1-4
TGTGCCAGTAGTATGACCACCAGGGGGAGCAATCAGCCCCAGCATTTT | CASSMTTRGSNQPQHF | TRBD1 | TRBV19 | . | TRBJ1-5
TGTGCCAGCCAAAGACTAGCGGGGGGGCAGGTAGATACGCAGTATTTT | CASQRLAGGQVDTQYF | TRBD2 | TRBV7-2 | . | TRBJ2-3
TGCGCCAGCAGATTTGGGCAACCAACTAATGAAAAACTGTTTTTT | CASRFGQPTNEKLFF | . | TRBV5-1 | . | TRBJ1-4
TGCGCCAGCAGCCGGGCGGGCAGGGGCAATGAGCAGTTCTTC | CASSRAGRGNEQFF | . | TRBV4-3 | . | TRBJ2-1
TGTGCCAGCAGCTTAGGACAGGGCCTTTTTCCCAATCAGCCCCAGCATTTT | CASSLGQGLFPNQPQHF | TRBD1 | TRBV7-6 | . | TRBJ1-5
TGTGCCTGGAGTCCGACCGGGACAGGGTGGCAGCCCCAGCATTTT | CAWSPTGTGWQPQHF | TRBD1 | TRBV30 | . | TRBJ1-5
TGTGCCAGCAGCTTGGCCTCTACTAGCCATGAGCAGTTCTTC | CASSLASTSHEQFF | . | TRBV5-5 | . | TRBJ2-1
TGCGCCAGCAGCCAGACAGGGATGGAGTTAGGCTACACCTTC | CASSQTGMELGYTF | TRBD1 | TRBV5-1 | . | TRBJ1-2
TGTGCCAGCAGTTTAGAGGCAAATACGCAGTATTTT | CASSLEANTQYF | . | TRBV28 | . | TRBJ2-3
TGTGCCAGCAGCTCAATACGAGGTAGCGGCTATGGCTACACCTTC | CASSSIRGSGYGYTF | . | TRBV7-9 | . | TRBJ1-2
TGTGCCAGCAGCTTAGTCCAGGGGGCGGGGGAGCAGTACTTC | CASSLVQGAGEQYF | . | TRBV11-2 | . | TRBJ2-5
TGTGCCAGCAGCCAAGACAGCCCTAACTTCGGCTACACCTTC | CASSQDSPNFGYTF | . | TRBV7-8 | . | TRBJ1-2
TGTGCCATCAGGGAAAGACTAGCGGGGCTTAGTGAGCAGTTCTTC | CAIRERLAGLSEQFF | TRBD2 | TRBV10-3 | few | TRBJ2-1
TGTTCCAGCAGCTTAGGACTAGTTTCAGATACGCAGTATTTT | CSSSLGLVSDTQYF | TRBD2 | TRBV7-9 | once | TRBJ2-3
TGTGCCAGCAGTCGGACAGGCGATCCATACAATGAGCAGTTCTTC | CASSRTGDPYNEQFF | TRBD1 | TRBV6-5 | . | TRBJ2-1
TGTGCTAGTGGTTTGGTAAAGGGACAGGAGAGCACTGAAGCTTTCTTT | CASGLVKGQESTEAFF | TRBD1 | TRBV12-5 | . | TRBJ1-1
TGTGCCAGCAGGAGGACATTTGCCACCGGGGAGCTGTTTTTT | CASRRTFATGELFF | . | TRBV7-3 | . | TRBJ2-2
TGTGCCAGCAGCTTAACGTGGACTAGCGGGACGACCCAGTACTTC | CASSLTWTSGTTQYF | TRBD2 | TRBV7-9 | . | TRBJ2-5
TGTGCCAGCAGTGGGGGGGGATTCACAGATACGCAGTATTTT | CASSGGGFTDTQYF | TRBD2 | TRBV2 | . | TRBJ2-3
TGTTCCAGCAGTAGACAGGGCCAAGAGACCCAGTACTTC | CSSSRQGQETQYF | TRBD1 | TRBV7-9 | . | TRBJ2-5
TGTGCCAGCACCTCAAGGGGGGGGTTAGACAAAAACATTCAGTACTTC | CASTSRGGLDKNIQYF | . | TRBV28 | few | TRBJ2-4
TGTGCCAGCAGGTCGACTAGCGGAAACAATGAGCAGTTCTTC | CASRSTSGNNEQFF | TRBD2 | TRBV11-2 | . | TRBJ2-1
TGTGCCAGCAGCCCCGCCAACAACTATAATTCACCCCTCCACTTT | CASSPANNYNSPLHF | . | TRBV7-9 | . | TRBJ1-6
TGCGCCAGCAGCCAAGCCTCCGGGACAGGGGGCTACGGCTACACCTTC | CASSQASGTGGYGYTF | TRBD1 | TRBV4-1 | . | TRBJ1-2
TGTGCCAGCAGCCCCAGTGAGGGTTTGAACACTGAAGCTTTCTTT | CASSPSEGLNTEAFF | . | TRBV2 | . | TRBJ1-1
TGTGCCAGCAGGCCCGACAGGAACTATGGCTACACCTTC | CASRPDRNYGYTF | . | TRBV2 | . | TRBJ1-2
TGTGCCAGCAGTTACCGGCGGGGGGCCACAGATACGCAGTATTTT | CASSYRRGATDTQYF | TRBD2 | TRBV6-5 | . | TRBJ2-3
TGTGCCAGCAGCCCCCCCAGTAGCGGGGGCCGCGAGCAGTACTTC | CASSPPSSGGREQYF | TRBD2 | TRBV13 | . | TRBJ2-7
TGCAGTGCCCAAAATACCTACGAGCAGTACTTC | CSAQNTYEQYF | . | TRBV20-1 | . | TRBJ2-7
TGTGCCAGCAGCCAGGGTATAAGACTGATTAATGGCTACACCTTC | CASSQGIRLINGYTF | . | TRBV14 | . | TRBJ1-2
TGTGCCAGCAGCTTAAGGACAGTCGGAAACTATGGCTACACCTTC | CASSLRTVGNYGYTF | . | TRBV7-2 | . | TRBJ1-2
TGTGCCTGGAGTGTTCAGGGGGAATACAATGAGCAGTTCTTC | CAWSVQGEYNEQFF | TRBD1 | TRBV30 | . | TRBJ2-1